This T cell receptor (beta chain) was recorded in a study of OX40 agonist ivuxolimab in advanced cancers. Study background: Ivuxolimab, an agonist antibody against OX40 (CD134), was given to patients. Averaging 60 years in age, with a range of about 23 to 90, the cohort was 82.7% male.

Germline V lookup: CDR1 SGHAT, CDR2 FQDESV (reference sequence). Trimming removed 2 bases at V and 7 bases at J, with 15 bases between. The length of the CDR3 is 14 residues. Enrollment shut out patients with autoimmune disease history or systemic immunosuppression. This table comes from immunoSEQ multiplex PCR, and its TCRdb copy is limited to in-frame clones, with some not included. The sample lists around 71,000 clones, about 88% seen once, with approximately 1.1% in the top ten. V usage is TRBV11-1 and J usage is TRBJ2-7, with a weak D call TRBD2 (5 bases). The material sequenced was CD4+ or CD8+ T cells sorted from blood, taken in a trial of the OX40 agonist ivuxolimab. This clonotype was sampled from an adult with an advanced solid tumor such as melanoma, head and neck, liver or kidney cancer. CDR3 protein: CASSLQLPPGEQYF. In DNA form, the CDR3 reads TGTGCCAGCAGCTTACAACTACCGCCGGGGGAGCAGTACTTC.